One and the same sample provided the 21 T cell receptor beta chains below, sequenced in a study of T cells in Graves' hyperthyroidism and ophthalmopathy. RNA transcripts served as the template for amplifying TCR beta CDR3 regions. In the first-round RT-PCR of the TCR CDR3, the HTBI primer set was used. TCRdb re-analysed the multiplex PCR reads in MiXCR, keeping a single row per CDR3 protein. The repertoire consists of about 560,000 distinct CDR3 sequences, with about 14% occurring once and the leading ten covering roughly 13%. The source material was blood. These receptor sequences come from a middle-aged woman with Graves' hyperthyroidism.

This clonotype was picked up many times. The genes are TRBV11-2 and TRBJ2-1, with 13 bases that match TRBD2. Losses at the gene ends were 3 bases for V and 6 bases for J; bases not matched to a gene: 2. The germline gives CDR1 SGHAT, CDR2 FQNNGV. The CDR3 is 15 amino acids. The CDR3 DNA reads TGTGCCAGCAGCTTTGGGACTAGCGGGACCAATGAGCAGTTCTTC. Its protein is CASSFGTSGTNEQFF.

In this sample, this clonotype turned up many times. The V gene is TRBV7-9, the J gene TRBJ2-7, with D hard to call. CDR3 length: 12 residues. V was shortened by 5 bases and J by 4 bases, with 9 bases between the two germline ends. Germline CDR1 SEHNR, CDR2 FQNEAQ (reference sequence). In DNA, the CDR3 is TGTGCCAGCAGCCCGGACGGTTACGAGCAGTACTTC. Protein: CASSPDGYEQYF.

This clonotype was seen ten or more times. The chain carries TRBV2 and TRBJ2-1; TRBD1 aligns across 7 bases. CDR1 and CDR2 (germline): SNHLY, FYNNEI. The CDR3 is made up of 15 amino acids. Trimming at V came to 5 bases and at J to 0 bases, leaving 4 bases not matched to a gene. Written as DNA, the CDR3 is TGTGCCAGCAGTCCGGACAGGAGCTCCTACAATGAGCAGTTCTTC. Encoded protein: CASSPDRSSYNEQFF.

This clonotype was seen ten or more times. The chain uses TRBV28 and TRBJ2-3, with 8 bases fitting TRBD2. The CDR3 extends over 15 amino acids. Germline CDR1 reads MDHEN; CDR2 reads SYDVKM. Trimming cost V 5 bases and J 3 bases; bases outside gene matches: 7. CDR3 region: CASSPPSGLTDTQYF. In DNA, the CDR3 is TGTGCCAGCAGTCCACCTAGCGGGCTGACAGATACGCAGTATTTT.

This clonotype was seen at least ten times. V is TRBV6-1 and J is TRBJ2-7, with TRBD1 matching over 8 bases. There are 14 residues in the CDR3. Trimming removed 4 bases from V and 9 bases from J; junction bases left unmatched: 11. Germline V CDR1 and CDR2: MNHNS, SASEGT. Written as DNA, the CDR3 is TGTGCCAGCAGTGTTACAGGGGGATACTCTGGGCAGTACTTC. It encodes CASSVTGGYSGQYF.

The rearrangement uses TRBV5-6 and TRBJ2-3, with 9 bases lining up with TRBD2. V lost 3 bases and J lost 3; bases outside the gene matches: 11. Germline V gene sequence: CDR1 SGHDT, CDR2 YYEEEE. The CDR3 is 17 residues long. This chain's CDR3 is CASSSGSSGMYTDTQYF. CDR3 bases: TGTGCCAGCAGCTCGGGGTCTAGCGGGATGTATACAGATACGCAGTATTTT.

This clonotype appeared many times. V is TRBV20-1 and J is TRBJ2-4, with D possibly being TRBD2 (6 bases). The CDR3 is 13 residues long. Germline CDR1 and CDR2: DFQATT and SNEGSKA (reference sequence). Trimming shortened V by 5 bases and J by 8 bases, and 16 bases separated the two germline ends. The chain's CDR3 is CSASREVGDIQYF. As DNA, the CDR3 is TGCAGTGCTTCCAGGGAGGTCGGGGACATTCAGTACTTC.

This clonotype was counted many times. The rearrangement uses TRBV28 and TRBJ1-1; D may be TRBD1 (5 bases). Germline CDR1 reads MDHEN; CDR2 reads SYDVKM. This CDR3 has 11 residues. V was clipped by 7 bases and J by 5 bases, with 8 bases between them. The DNA for the CDR3 is TGTGCCAGCACAGGGTGGACTGAAGCTTTCTTT. Translating gives CASTGWTEAFF.

The rearrangement joins TRBV7-2 to TRBJ1-6; TRBD1 matches at 7 bases. V shed 5 bases, J shed 4 bases, and the junction held 5 bases outside the gene matches. Germline values: CDR1 SGHTA, CDR2 FQGNSA. This CDR3 comprises 15 residues. CDR3 bases: TGTGCCAGCAGCGAGCGGACAGGATATAATTCACCCCTCCACTTT. This gives the protein CASSERTGYNSPLHF.

The chain joins TRBV24-1 to TRBJ2-1; D perhaps matches TRBD2 (5 bases). Trimming shortened V by 5 bases and J by 0 bases, and 13 bases separated the two germline ends. The germline V gene encodes CDR1 KGHDR and CDR2 SFDVKD. The CDR3 totals 16 residues. The CDR3 DNA reads as TGTGCCACCAGTGTTGAACGAGGGAGCTCCTACAATGAGCAGTTCTTC. Its protein is CATSVERGSSYNEQFF.

This rearrangement joins TRBV19 to TRBJ2-5; D gene uncertain. Germline V gives CDR1 LNHDA, CDR2 SQIVND (reference sequence). The CDR3 covers 13 residues. V was trimmed by 2 bases and J by 7 bases, leaving 11 bases between them. The CDR3 nucleotides read TGTGCCAGTAGTATATTGGAGTCTGGGACCCAGTACTTC. This codes for CASSILESGTQYF.

The table lists this clonotype with many counts. V is TRBV18 and J is TRBJ2-7; TRBD1 agrees at 9 bases. There are 16 residues in the CDR3. Germline-derived CDR1 and CDR2 are KGHSH and LQKENI. V lost 3 bases, J lost 3 bases, and 9 bases stayed unmatched. CDR3 nucleotides: TGTGCCAGCTCACCTACCCGGGACAGGGTTGACTACGAGCAGTACTTC. It yields the protein CASSPTRDRVDYEQYF. Drawing the rest from reference TRBV18 and TRBJ2-7, the complete variable domain is NAGVMQNPRHLVRRRGQEARLRCSPMKGHSHVYWYRQLPEEGLKFMVYLQKENIIDESGMPKERFSAEFPKEGPSILRIQQVVRGDSAAYFCASSPTRDRVDYEQYFGPGTRLTVT.

This clonotype was seen only a few times. This chain uses TRBV28 with TRBJ2-1, with 8 positions matching TRBD2. V gave up 8 bases and J gave up 2 bases; unmatched junction bases: 8. The CDR3 is made up of 15 amino acids. Per the germline V gene, CDR1 is MDHEN and CDR2 is SYDVKM. This CDR3 is CASALLAEPYNEQFF. CDR3 bases: TGTGCCAGCGCCCTACTAGCGGAACCCTACAATGAGCAGTTCTTC. Looking up the rest from reference TRBV28 and TRBJ2-1 gives the full variable domain: DVKVTQSSRYLVKRTGEKVFLECVQDMDHENMFWYRQDPGLGLRLIYFSYDVKMKEKGDIPEGYSVSREKKERFSLILESASTNQTSMYLCASALLAEPYNEQFFGPGTRLTVL.

The V call is TRBV28, the J call TRBJ1-3, with D possibly matching TRBD1 (6 bases). CDR1 and CDR2 (germline): MDHEN, SYDVKM. V shed 5 bases and J shed 0 bases, with 14 bases lying between them. This CDR3 is 16 amino acids long. CDR3 in DNA: TGTGCCAGCAGTACATACAGGGCGAACTCTGGAAACACCATATATTTT. It yields the protein CASSTYRANSGNTIYF.

This clonotype came up many times. V is TRBV11-2 and J is TRBJ1-1; D is ambiguous. With 6 bases removed from V and 4 bases from J, the gap between germline ends came to 9 bases. Germline V gene lookup returns CDR1 SGHAT and CDR2 FQNNGV. The CDR3 is made up of 12 amino acids. The CDR3 nucleotides are TGTGCCAGCAGGATTGTCGGCACTGAAGCTTTCTTT. Protein product: CASRIVGTEAFF.

The table lists this clonotype with many counts. This chain uses TRBV5-1 with TRBJ1-2; 7 bases are shared with TRBD1. The CDR3 loop spans 13 amino acids. Unmatched junction bases numbered 4, after V lost 0 bases and J lost 8 bases. Per the germline V gene, CDR1 is SGHRS and CDR2 is YFSETQ. This CDR3 is CASSLGQGDGYTF. The CDR3, as DNA: TGCGCCAGCAGCTTGGGCCAGGGGGACGGCTACACCTTC.

The genes are TRBV6-1 and TRBJ2-2; 8 positions match TRBD2. From germline, CDR1 is MNHNS and CDR2 SASEGT. This CDR3 spans 14 amino acids. The ends lost 7 bases at V and 7 bases at J; junction bases unmatched: 8. CDR3 coding DNA: TGTGCCAGCATGGTCGGGAGGGCCAGCGGGGAGCTGTTTTTT. Translated: CASMVGRASGELFF.

This clonotype was counted ten times or more. The rearrangement joins TRBV4-1 to TRBJ2-7; 7 nucleotides line up with TRBD1. The V gene's germline CDR1 is MGHRA and CDR2 YSYEKL. J lost 3 bases, V lost 4 bases, and 6 bases had no gene match. The CDR3 runs to 14 residues. CDR3 nucleotides: TGCGCCAGCAGCCCCAGGACAGGAGACTACGAGCAGTACTTC. Its translation: CASSPRTGDYEQYF.

This clonotype was found a few times. The V gene is TRBV28, the J gene TRBJ2-7; D remains unclear. Trimming stripped 2 bases from V and 7 bases from J, with 6 bases between. The germline gives CDR1 MDHEN, CDR2 SYDVKM. CDR3 length: 11 residues. Here the CDR3 DNA reads TGTGCCAGCAGTTTAATAGAAGAGCAGTACTTC. Translation: CASSLIEEQYF.

This clonotype was recorded a few times. J is TRBJ2-5 and V is TRBV5-1; TRBD1 aligns across 7 bases. The CDR3 has 16 residues. Germline V gene data show CDR1 as SGHRS and CDR2 as YFSETQ. V was pared by 0 bases and J by 5 bases, with 10 bases of the junction left unmatched. In nucleotides, the CDR3 is TGCGCCAGCAGCTTGGATCTTGGGACAGTCGGGGAGACCCAGTACTTC. Translation: CASSLDLGTVGETQYF.

The chain combines TRBV9 with TRBJ1-1; D is undetermined. V was clipped by 0 bases and J by 2 bases, with 8 bases between them. Per the germline V gene, CDR1 is SGDLS and CDR2 is YYNGEE. CDR3 length: 14 residues. The CDR3 loop is CASSVGAANTEAFF. As DNA, the CDR3 is TGTGCCAGCAGCGTAGGGGCAGCTAACACTGAAGCTTTCTTT.